The 9 T cell receptor beta chains below all came from one sample that was sequenced in a study of prognosis after radiotherapy for stage I lung cancer. Template was genomic DNA; TCR beta CDR3 amplified in two multiplex PCR rounds. For every TRBV and TRBJ gene, a specific primer was used in first-round PCR. TCRdb re-analysed the multiplex PCR reads in MiXCR, keeping a single row per CDR3 protein. The data contain about 21,000 distinct CDR3 sequences, around 40% of them singletons. The input for sequencing was PBMCs, taken before or after stereotactic body radiation therapy (not recorded which). These receptors came from a donor aged 50 or older with non-small cell lung cancer.

This clonotype came up many times. The chain links TRBV3-1 to TRBJ2-5; tentatively, D is TRBD1 or TRBD2 (6 bases each). The germline V and J ends were trimmed by 2 bases and 5 bases, with 18 bases remaining between them. Germline values: CDR1 LGHDT, CDR2 YNNKEL (reference sequence). The CDR3 sequence is 16 residues long. The CDR3 loop reads CASSQRSGTSGETQYF. CDR3 nucleotide sequence: TGTGCCAGCAGCCAAAGGTCCGGGACAAGCGGGGAGACCCAGTACTTC.

The chain combines TRBV20-1 with TRBJ2-7; D remains unclear. The CDR3 loop spans 13 amino acids. The germline V and J ends were trimmed by 3 bases and 3 bases, with 12 bases remaining between them. Germline V lookup: CDR1 DFQATT, CDR2 SNEGSKA (reference sequence). The DNA of the CDR3 is TGCAGTGCTAGGACCCGGGTTGACTACGAGCAGTACTTC. It encodes CSARTRVDYEQYF.

The chain recombines TRBV5-4 with TRBJ1-5; no firm D call. The CDR3 runs to 13 residues. Per germline, CDR1 SGHNT and CDR2 YYREEE (reference sequence). The V gene lost 0 bases and the J gene lost 7 bases, with 8 bases spanning the gap. The CDR3 sequence: CASSLGGRQPQHF. In DNA form, the CDR3 reads TGTGCCAGCAGCTTGGGAGGCAGACAGCCCCAGCATTTT.

In its sample, this clonotype was seen many times. V gene TRBV20-1 combines with J gene TRBJ2-5, with 7 bases aligning to TRBD2. This CDR3 has 15 amino acids. V shed 2 bases and J 7 bases; nucleotides not matched to a gene: 13. The germline CDR1 and CDR2 sequences are DFQATT and SNEGSKA (reference sequence). CDR3 residues: CSARPASGDRGTQYF. Here the CDR3 DNA reads TGCAGTGCTAGACCAGCTAGCGGCGATAGGGGGACCCAGTACTTC.

As to this clonotype: A junction boundary mismatches the germline segment, possibly from a read error. The chain has TRBV6-1 and TRBJ1-5; D unclear. The CDR3 loop spans 18 amino acids. Germline CDR1 is MNHNS and CDR2 is SASEGT. CDR3 protein: CASSDGERLNLGNKPQHF. DNA for the CDR3: TGTGCCAGTAGTGACGGGGAGCGATTAAATTTGGGCAATAAGCCCCAGCATTTT.

The chain uses TRBV11-2 and TRBJ2-1; 12 bases are shared with TRBD2. The J segment lost 6 bases and the V segment lost 5 bases, leaving 8 bases of the junction unmatched. CDR1 SGHAT and CDR2 FQNNGV come from the germline V gene. The CDR3 contains 16 residues. The CDR3 nucleotides are TGTGCCAGCAGCCCGCCGGGACTAGCGGGCCCCAATGAGCAGTTCTTC. Its translation is CASSPPGLAGPNEQFF.

This chain joins TRBV7-8 and TRBJ1-2; 8 nucleotides match TRBD1. The CDR3 has 13 residues. CDR1 is SGHVS and CDR2 is FQNEAQ in the germline V gene. V was pared by 5 bases and J by 8 bases, with 7 bases of the junction left unmatched. Here the CDR3 DNA reads TGTGCCAGCAGCGTCCTGGACAGGGACGGCTACACCTTC. This sequence encodes CASSVLDRDGYTF.

This clonotype was detected ten times or more. The chain employs TRBV4-1 and TRBJ2-5; 14 positions agree with TRBD2. Trimming removed 1 base from V and 5 bases from J; junction bases left unmatched: 9. CDR1 is MGHRA and CDR2 is YSYEKL in the germline V gene. The CDR3 has 18 amino acids. The CDR3 region is CASSQAGTSGSRAETQYF. The DNA of the CDR3 is TGCGCCAGCAGCCAAGCCGGGACTAGCGGGAGTCGCGCGGAGACCCAGTACTTC.

This clonotype was detected many times. The V gene is TRBV5-6, the J gene TRBJ2-1; D unresolved. V lost 2 bases and J 7 bases, leaving 4 bases between the germline ends. There are 11 residues in the CDR3. Germline lookup yields CDR1 SGHDT and CDR2 YYEEEE. CDR3 DNA sequence: TGTGCCAGCAGCTTCCGGAATGAGCAGTTCTTC. This codes for CASSFRNEQFF.